A single sample gave rise to the 14 T cell receptor beta chains below, sequenced in a study of blood T cell repertoires in COVID-19. Assay used: immunoSEQ multiplex PCR; TCRdb lists only in-frame clones, some missing. The table shows a few hundred thousand clones, with roughly nine tenths occurring only once. The sequenced sample consisted of PBMCs or T cells enriched from blood (not recorded which). The receptor set was obtained from a human donor in a cohort exposed to, infected with or recovered from COVID-19 (not recorded which). The donor label of this sample is uncertain.

V usage is TRBV6-5 and J usage is TRBJ2-3, with D possibly matching TRBD1 (5 bases). Germline CDR1 reads MNHEY; CDR2 reads SVGAGI. The CDR3 is made up of 14 amino acids. V was trimmed by 6 bases and J by 4 bases, leaving 14 bases between them. CDR3 protein: CASRPQSRADTQYF. The CDR3 DNA follows: TGTGCCAGCAGGCCTCAATCCAGGGCAGATACGCAGTATTTT.

The chain has TRBV7-9 and TRBJ1-1; 8 bases are a match to TRBD1. The germline V gene has CDR1 SEHNR and CDR2 FQNEAQ (reference sequence). J gave up 5 bases and V 7 bases, and 12 bases lay outside the gene matches. This CDR3 has 15 amino acids. This chain's CDR3 is CASIEHRGRNTEAFF. The CDR3 nucleotides read TGTGCCAGCATCGAACACAGGGGGAGGAATACTGAAGCTTTCTTT. Based on the CDR3 plus reference TRBV7-9 and TRBJ1-1, the full variable domain is DTGVSQNPRHKITKRGQNVTFRCDPISEHNRLYWYRQTLGQGPEFLTYFQNEAQLEKSRLLSDRFSAERPKGSFSTLEIQRTEQGDSAMYLCASIEHRGRNTEAFFGQGTRLTVV.

This chain links TRBV3-1 (or the pseudogene TRBV3-2) with TRBJ2-7; tentatively, D is TRBD1 (5 bases). Germline V gene lookup returns CDR1 LGHDT and CDR2 YNNKEL (reference sequence). V lost 1 base, J lost 1 base, and 17 bases lay in between. This CDR3 is built from 17 residues. The CDR3 nucleotides are TGTGCCAGCAGCCAAGGGGGCGGAACAGCTAGGTCCTACGAGCAGTACTTC. Translated, it gives CASSQGGGTARSYEQYF.

The chain employs TRBV11-3 and TRBJ2-7, with D possibly matching TRBD2 (6 bases). V lost 4 bases to trimming and J lost 3 bases, with 13 bases between them. The CDR3 runs 14 residues. Germline-derived CDR1 and CDR2 are SGHNT and YENEEA. CDR3 nucleotide sequence: TGTGCCAGCAGCTCCGGCTGGGGGGACTACGAGCAGTACTTC. It codes for CASSSGWGDYEQYF.

This chain uses TRBV10-3 with TRBJ1-2; D is unclear. V was trimmed by 6 bases and J by 5 bases, leaving 13 bases between them. CDR1 is ENHRY and CDR2 is SYGVKD in the germline V gene. This CDR3 contains 13 residues. CDR3 residues: CAIRAHGEYGYTF. The CDR3 region has the DNA TGTGCCATCAGGGCCCATGGGGAGTATGGCTACACCTTC.

In regard to this clone: Other DNA variants within this sample encode the same CDR3. The V call is TRBV20-1, the J call TRBJ1-3; D gene unclear. CDR1 and CDR2 from the germline V gene are DFQATT and SNEGSKA (reference sequence). Trimming cost V 2 bases and J 4 bases, with 3 bases left between them. This CDR3 has 11 amino acids. This CDR3 is CSARQGNTIYF. DNA of the CDR3: TGCAGTGCTAGACAGGGAAACACCATATATTTT.

V gene TRBV28 combines with J gene TRBJ2-7; 7 nucleotides line up with TRBD1. Germline CDR1 and CDR2: MDHEN and SYDVKM. CDR3 length: 13 amino acids. V was pared by 6 bases and J by 5 bases, with 7 bases of the junction left unmatched. CDR3 DNA: TGTGCCAGCAGCTCGACAGGGTTGAACGAGCAGTACTTC. Amino acid sequence: CASSSTGLNEQYF.

The rearrangement links TRBV19 to TRBJ1-1; weak D call: TRBD1 (6 bases). The germline CDR1 and CDR2 sequences are LNHDA and SQIVND (reference sequence). V lost 5 bases and J 4 bases, leaving 11 bases between the germline ends. CDR3 length: 13 residues. As DNA, the CDR3 is TGTGCCAGTAGTGGGCAGGGGATCACTGAAGCTTTCTTT. This gives the protein CASSGQGITEAFF.

The sample holds many counts of this clone. The V gene is TRBV30, the J gene TRBJ1-1; D unclear. Between the trimmed V and J ends, which lost 7 bases and 1 base, there was a span of 7 bases. The CDR3 loop spans 11 amino acids. CDR1 is GTSNPN and CDR2 is SVGIG in the germline V gene (reference sequence). The CDR3 coding sequence is TGTGCCTCCCGACAGAACACTGAAGCTTTCTTT. Protein: CASRQNTEAFF.

The chain uses TRBV7-6 and TRBJ1-3, with D tentatively TRBD1 (5 bases). This CDR3 contains 15 residues. Germline loops: CDR1 SGHVS, CDR2 FNYEAQ. Trimming shortened V by 1 base and J by 2 bases, and 9 bases separated the two germline ends. DNA of the CDR3: TGTGCCAGCAGCTTAGGTGCAGGGACTGGAAACACCATATATTTT. Protein sequence: CASSLGAGTGNTIYF. Variable domain in full (rest from reference TRBV7-6 and TRBJ1-3): GAGVSQSPRYKVTKRGQDVALRCDPISGHVSLYWYRQALGQGPEFLTYFNYEAQQDKSGLPNDRFSAERPEGSISTLTIQRTEQRDSAMYRCASSLGAGTGNTIYFGEGSWLTVV.

The DNA of the CDR3 is TGTGCCAGTAGTTTCCTTAACTACAATGAGCAGTTCTTC. This codes for CASSFLNYNEQFF. This chain connects TRBV19 to TRBJ2-1; D not certain. Deletions cut 5 bases from V and 3 bases from J, with 8 bases between. Germline V gene lookup returns CDR1 LNHDA and CDR2 SQIVND (reference sequence). CDR3 length equals 13 residues.

The gene calls are TRBV7-9 and TRBJ2-1; 7 bases align to TRBD2. Per the germline V gene, CDR1 is SEHNR and CDR2 is FQNEAQ (reference sequence). J was trimmed by 0 bases and V by 4 bases; bases with no gene match: 6. This CDR3 has 16 residues. In nucleotides, the CDR3 is TGTGCCAGCAGCTCCTTAGCGGGTAGCTCCTACAATGAGCAGTTCTTC. Protein: CASSSLAGSSYNEQFF.

This rearrangement joins TRBV4-3 to TRBJ2-2, with TRBD1 matching over 10 bases. Per germline, CDR1 LGHNA and CDR2 YSLEER. V trimming: 2 bases; J trimming: 5 bases; junction bases outside the gene matches: 8. The CDR3 is 17 amino acids. The CDR3 protein is CASSQKTGGLNTGELFF. CDR3 DNA: TGCGCCAGCAGCCAAAAGACAGGGGGCTTAAATACCGGGGAGCTGTTTTTT.

CDR3 sequence reads: CASGLVQDRVENYNSPLHF. CDR3 DNA sequence: TGTGCTAGTGGTTTGGTCCAAGACAGGGTCGAAAACTATAATTCACCCCTCCACTTT. V is TRBV12-5 and J is TRBJ1-6; TRBD1 matches at 7 bases. Germline CDR1 is LGHNT and CDR2 is FRNRAP. The V and J ends lost 0 bases and 3 bases, in that order; junction bases with no gene match: 11. The CDR3 is 19 residues long.